Shown below are 20 T cell receptor beta chains from a single sample sequenced in a study of shared clonotypes between healthy human individuals. TCRdb's table, derived via immunoSEQ multiplex PCR, lists solely in-frame clones and lacks some. The sample records 1.5 million to 2.5 million clones, about 95% being singletons. Only CD45RO-negative cells positively selected for CCR7 counted as naive CD8 cells, so terminally differentiated effector memory CD45RA+ cells were excluded. Sequencing input: naive CD8+ T cells sorted from blood. The receptors come from a man aged 18 to 30 in good health.

The V and J genes are TRBV5-1 and TRBJ1-4, with TRBD1 matching over 11 bases. Germline V gives CDR1 SGHRS, CDR2 YFSETQ. V lost 9 bases to trimming and J lost 3 bases; unmatched junction nucleotides: 13. The CDR3 loop spans 17 amino acids. Here the CDR3 reads CATSQGTGGFSNEKLFF. The CDR3 nucleotides read TGCGCCACATCACAGGGGACAGGGGGATTTTCTAATGAAAAACTGTTTTTT.

For the CDR3, the DNA is TGTGCCAGCGCCCTCCGAGACGGGGGGACAGGGGGCGGGGATACGCAGTATTTT. Translated, it gives CASALRDGGTGGGDTQYF. This chain connects TRBV9 to TRBJ2-3; 12 bases map to TRBD1. CDR1 is SGDLS and CDR2 is YYNGEE in the germline V gene. This CDR3 region has 18 residues. V lost 7 bases to trimming and J lost 6 bases; unmatched junction nucleotides: 18.

V gene TRBV28 combines with J gene TRBJ2-3; TRBD2 aligns across 9 bases. The J segment lost 1 base and the V segment lost 5 bases, leaving 4 bases of the junction unmatched. The CDR3 consists of 15 residues. Germline CDR1 reads MDHEN; CDR2 reads SYDVKM. The CDR3 sequence is CASSRTSDGTDTQYF. The CDR3, as DNA: TGTGCCAGCAGTAGGACTAGCGATGGCACAGATACGCAGTATTTT.

The V and J genes are TRBV5-1 and TRBJ1-6; D may be TRBD1 (5 bases). This CDR3 spans 17 amino acids. Germline assignment: CDR1 SGHRS and CDR2 YFSETQ. V gave up 2 bases and J gave up 5 bases, with 17 bases separating them. The CDR3 DNA is TGCGCCAGCAGCTTTGGACACCTCGACCGGGATAATTCACCCCTCCACTTT. It specifies CASSFGHLDRDNSPLHF.

The V and J genes are TRBV20-1 and TRBJ1-1; D call uncertain. Between the trimmed V and J ends, which lost 6 bases and 12 bases, there was a span of 11 bases. The CDR3 covers 9 residues. Germline assignment: CDR1 DFQATT and CDR2 SNEGSKA (reference sequence). The CDR3 region is CSAPSGTFF. CDR3 coding DNA: TGCAGTGCCCCGTCTGGGACTTTCTTT.

This chain connects TRBV4-1 to TRBJ2-7, with 7 nucleotides matching TRBD2. The CDR3 covers 16 residues. V lost 4 bases, J lost 4 bases, and 13 bases stayed unmatched. The germline CDR1 and CDR2 sequences are MGHRA and YSYEKL. CDR3 residues: CASSPFSEGGNYEQYF. The CDR3 DNA reads as TGCGCCAGCAGCCCGTTCTCGGAGGGAGGGAATTACGAGCAGTACTTC.

The chain recombines TRBV5-6 with TRBJ1-5, with unresolved D. Trimming stripped 3 bases from V and 8 bases from J, with 9 bases between. The CDR3 loop spans 12 amino acids. Germline values: CDR1 SGHDT, CDR2 YYEEEE. The CDR3 is CASSWAGEPQHF. CDR3 nucleotide sequence: TGTGCCAGCAGCTGGGCGGGTGAGCCCCAGCATTTT.

This clone was observed once. The chain combines TRBV7-8 with TRBJ2-1; 10 bases align to TRBD1. The length of the CDR3 is 15 residues. With 3 bases clipped from V and 7 bases from J, the junction kept 6 bases outside the gene matches. Germline lookup yields CDR1 SGHVS and CDR2 FQNEAQ. CDR3 sequence (DNA): TGTGCCAGCAGCTTCGGGACAGGGGTCGGTAATGAGCAGTTCTTC. Residues: CASSFGTGVGNEQFF.

This clone was detected once. The chain uses TRBV27 and TRBJ2-1, with 8 bases matching TRBD1. The junction had 10 bases not matched to a gene; V was cut back by 4 bases and J by 2 bases. The CDR3 is made up of 17 amino acids. Germline-derived CDR1 and CDR2 are MNHEY and SMNVEV (reference sequence). CDR3 loop: CASSSGRQGATYNEQFF. The CDR3 DNA reads as TGTGCCAGCAGTTCCGGAAGGCAGGGGGCCACCTACAATGAGCAGTTCTTC.

The chain is built from TRBV6-6 and TRBJ2-7; unclear D gene. The CDR3 loop spans 15 amino acids. CDR1 is MNHNY and CDR2 is SVGAGI in the germline V gene (reference sequence). V was pared by 0 bases and J by 3 bases, with 12 bases between. The CDR3 sequence is CASSYSNGFLYEQYF. Written as DNA, the CDR3 is TGTGCCAGCAGTTACTCGAATGGGTTCCTCTACGAGCAGTACTTC.

The V and J genes are TRBV7-6 and TRBJ1-4; D call uncertain. The CDR3 covers 13 residues. V shed 4 bases and J shed 7 bases, with 10 bases lying between them. CDR1 SGHVS and CDR2 FNYEAQ come from the germline V gene. The CDR3 is CASSSRVGEKLFF. CDR3 DNA: TGTGCCAGCAGCTCGCGCGTTGGTGAAAAACTGTTTTTT.

The rearrangement joins TRBV7-9 to TRBJ2-5; D is possibly TRBD1 (6 bases). The CDR3 runs to 15 residues. V was clipped by 3 bases and J by 5 bases, with 16 bases between them. The germline V gene encodes CDR1 SEHNR and CDR2 FQNEAQ (reference sequence). The CDR3 coding sequence is TGTGCCAGCAGCTTCCTCGACAGGATAGGGGAGACCCAGTACTTC. Protein: CASSFLDRIGETQYF.

CDR3 region: CASSEGLAYSYEQYF. The CDR3 coding sequence is TGTGCCAGCAGCGAGGGACTAGCGTACTCCTACGAGCAGTACTTC. The chain employs TRBV9 and TRBJ2-7; TRBD2 matches at 10 bases. The ends lost 3 bases at V and 0 bases at J; junction bases unmatched: 3. This CDR3 is built from 15 residues. The germline CDR1 and CDR2 sequences are SGDLS and YYNGEE.

The chain carries TRBV30 and TRBJ2-1; unclear D gene. The CDR3 is made up of 12 amino acids. CDR1 and CDR2 (germline): GTSNPN, SVGIG (reference sequence). The V and J ends lost 2 bases and 3 bases respectively, with 5 bases between them. CDR3 DNA sequence: TGTGCCTGGAGTCCAGGCTACAATGAGCAGTTCTTC. This codes for CAWSPGYNEQFF. The variable domain in full, completed from reference TRBV30 and TRBJ2-1, reads SQTIHQWPATLVQPVGSPLSLECTVEGTSNPNLYWYRQAAGRGLQLLFYSVGIGQISSEVPQNLSASRPQDRQFILSSKKLLLSDSGFYLCAWSPGYNEQFFGPGTRLTVL.

The chain carries TRBV25-1 and TRBJ2-1; the match to TRBD2 covers 9 bases. The CDR3 is made up of 14 amino acids. J was trimmed by 8 bases and V by 2 bases; bases with no gene match: 4. The germline CDR1 and CDR2 sequences are MGHDK and SYGVNS. CDR3 protein: CASSEAGGAYEQFF. The CDR3 DNA is TGTGCCAGCAGTGAAGCGGGGGGGGCCTATGAGCAGTTCTTC.

The rearrangement links TRBV13 to TRBJ1-1, with 7 bases that match TRBD1. V lost 3 bases to trimming and J lost 3 bases; unmatched junction nucleotides: 7. This CDR3 region has 15 residues. The germline CDR1 and CDR2 sequences are PRHDT and FYEKMQ (reference sequence). The CDR3 DNA follows: TGTGCCAGCAGCTTCCCTCAGGGGGGGGACACTGAAGCTTTCTTT. This codes for CASSFPQGGDTEAFF.

The rearrangement uses TRBV7-9 and TRBJ2-7; D remains ambiguous. This CDR3 has 19 amino acids. CDR1 is SEHNR, CDR2 FQNEAQ, per germline (reference sequence). Trimming removed 2 bases from V and 3 bases from J, with 26 bases in between. For the CDR3, the DNA is TGTGCCAGCAGCTTATCCGGACCTATCCTTCTGCCAGAGAACTACGAGCAGTACTTC. Translated, it gives CASSLSGPILLPENYEQYF.

This clone was recorded only once. The chain is built from TRBV12-2 and TRBJ2-1. TRBV12-2 is designated a pseudogene. This CDR3 has 15 amino acids. The CDR3: CASRRRILILNEQFF. The CDR3 nucleotides read TGTGCAAGTCGCCGACGAATCCTCATTCTTAATGAGCAGTTCTTC.

This sequence joins TRBV11-2 and TRBJ2-7, with D tentatively TRBD1 (6 bases). The CDR3 extends over 16 amino acids. Germline CDR1 reads SGHAT; CDR2 reads FQNNGV. With 0 bases removed from V and 3 bases from J, the gap between germline ends came to 15 bases. The CDR3 DNA reads as TGTGCCAGCAGCTTAGATCCTACAGGGATTGTCTACGAGCAGTACTTC. This encodes CASSLDPTGIVYEQYF.

V and J are TRBV11-2 and TRBJ2-1; no definite D call. CDR3 length equals 15 residues. The germline V and J ends were trimmed by 1 base and 5 bases, with 12 bases remaining between them. The germline CDR1 and CDR2 sequences are SGHAT and FQNNGV. The DNA of the CDR3 is TGTGCCAGCAGCTTAGTCGGAAACTGGAACAATGAGCAGTTCTTC. This translates into CASSLVGNWNNEQFF.